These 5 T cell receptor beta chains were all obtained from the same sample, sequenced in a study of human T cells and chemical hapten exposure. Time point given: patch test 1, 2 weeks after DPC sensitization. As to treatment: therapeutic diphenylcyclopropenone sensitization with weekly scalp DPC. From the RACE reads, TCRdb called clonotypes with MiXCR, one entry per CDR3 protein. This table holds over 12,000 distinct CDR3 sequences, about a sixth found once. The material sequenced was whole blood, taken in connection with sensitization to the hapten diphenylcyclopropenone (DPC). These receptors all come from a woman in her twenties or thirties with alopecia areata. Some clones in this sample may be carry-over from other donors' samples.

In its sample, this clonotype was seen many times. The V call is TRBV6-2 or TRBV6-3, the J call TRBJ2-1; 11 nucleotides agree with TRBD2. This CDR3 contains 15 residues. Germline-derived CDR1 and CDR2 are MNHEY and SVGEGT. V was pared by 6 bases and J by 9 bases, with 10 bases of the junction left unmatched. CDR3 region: CASSRLSGRASEQFF. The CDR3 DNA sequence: TGTGCCAGCAGCCGCCTTAGCGGGAGGGCCTCTGAGCAGTTCTTC.

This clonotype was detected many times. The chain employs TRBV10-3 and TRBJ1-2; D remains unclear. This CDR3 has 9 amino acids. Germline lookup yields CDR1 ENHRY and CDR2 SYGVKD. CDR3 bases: TGTGCGGGAACCGGAGGCTACACCTTC. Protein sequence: CAGTGGYTF.

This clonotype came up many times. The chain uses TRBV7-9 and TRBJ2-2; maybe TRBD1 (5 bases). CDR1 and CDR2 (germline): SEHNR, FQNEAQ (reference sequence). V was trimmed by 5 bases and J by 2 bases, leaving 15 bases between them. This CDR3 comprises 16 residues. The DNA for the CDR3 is TGTGCCAGCAGCCCACCCGTCCGGACAAACACCGGGGAGCTGTTTTTT. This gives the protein CASSPPVRTNTGELFF.

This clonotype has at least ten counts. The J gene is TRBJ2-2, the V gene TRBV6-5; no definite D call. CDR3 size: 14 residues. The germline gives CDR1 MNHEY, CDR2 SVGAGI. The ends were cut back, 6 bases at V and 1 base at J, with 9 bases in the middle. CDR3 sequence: CASRAGWNTGELFF. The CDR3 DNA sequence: TGTGCCAGCAGGGCTGGATGGAACACCGGGGAGCTGTTTTTT.

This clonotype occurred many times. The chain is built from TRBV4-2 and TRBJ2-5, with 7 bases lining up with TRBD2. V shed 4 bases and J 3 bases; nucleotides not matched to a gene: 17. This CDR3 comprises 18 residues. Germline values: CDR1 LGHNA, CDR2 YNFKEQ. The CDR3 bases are TGTGCCAGCAGCCGTTTTAATCGACTAGCCGATAAGAAAGAGACCCAGTACTTC. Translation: CASSRFNRLADKKETQYF.